The text below deals with one T cell receptor (beta chain). These data come from a study of blood T cell repertoires in COVID-19. Study background: Samples came from the United States, Italy and Spain, spanning acute and convalescent COVID-19. From T cells, B-cell-depleted T cells, or PBMCs came the material, which was cDNA or gDNA.

The data were produced by immunoSEQ multiplex PCR, yet TCRdb's version contains in-frame clones alone and is incomplete. Of some 64,000 clones detected, approximately 80% appear once; the ten largest clones hold approximately 15%. CDR1 is LNHDA, CDR2 SQIVND, per germline (reference sequence). The CDR3 runs to 16 residues. The V gene end was trimmed by 6 bases and the J gene end by 8 bases; junction bases not matched to a gene: 12. The source of this sequence is a man between 60 and 70 years old with COVID-19, enrolled during active disease. This sequence joins TRBV19 and TRBJ1-4, with 10 bases aligning to TRBD1. The specimen was peripheral blood. As DNA, the CDR3 is TGTGCCAGTAGATCTCCTTGGACAGGGGGGAAGGAAAAACTGTTTTTT. This encodes CASRSPWTGGKEKLFF.